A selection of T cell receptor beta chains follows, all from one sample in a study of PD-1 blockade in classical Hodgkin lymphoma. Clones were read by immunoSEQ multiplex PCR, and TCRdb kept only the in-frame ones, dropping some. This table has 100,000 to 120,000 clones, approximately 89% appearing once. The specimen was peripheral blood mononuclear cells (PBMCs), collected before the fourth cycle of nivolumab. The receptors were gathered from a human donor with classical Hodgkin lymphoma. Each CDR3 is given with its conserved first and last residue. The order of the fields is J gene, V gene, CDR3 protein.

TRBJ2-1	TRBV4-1	CASSSLRGRPYNEQFF
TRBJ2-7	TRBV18	CASSGGAGPYEQYF
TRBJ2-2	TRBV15	CATRPGGDTGELFF
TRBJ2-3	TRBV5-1	CASSSGTSGRADTQYF
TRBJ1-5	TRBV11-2	CASSGTEIGPQHF
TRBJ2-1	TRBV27	CASSLGGGLEQFF
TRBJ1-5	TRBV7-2	CASSLGIRGNQPQHF
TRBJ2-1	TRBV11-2	CASSLVTSRGGFYNEQFF
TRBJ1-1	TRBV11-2	CASSPGQPEAFF
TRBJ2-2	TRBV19	CASSIRGQGGRGELFF
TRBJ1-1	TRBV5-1	CASSGGQIAKTEAFF
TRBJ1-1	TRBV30	CAWVYRGREYTEAFF
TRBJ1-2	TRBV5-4	CASSHGGGDYGYTF
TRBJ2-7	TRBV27	CASRKPWDRPYEQYF
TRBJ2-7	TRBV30	CAWSSRTRRTGGDEQYF
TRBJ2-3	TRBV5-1	CASSLAVDRASDTQYF
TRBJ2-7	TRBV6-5	CASSYSTSSYEQYF
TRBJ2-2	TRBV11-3	CASSSTTNTGELFF
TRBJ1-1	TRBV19	CASSMDRGLVTEAFF